The 29 T cell receptor beta chains reported below all come from one sample, sequenced in a study of blood T cell repertoires in COVID-19. The assay was immunoSEQ multiplex PCR, and TCRdb's table has in-frame clones only and misses some. The table lists 200,000 to 300,000 clones, 82% of them singletons. The sequenced material came from peripheral blood. The receptor set was obtained from a woman aged 55 to 70 with active or convalescent COVID-19.

This clone was counted ten times or more. The rearrangement joins TRBV6-2 or TRBV6-3 to TRBJ1-1; maybe TRBD1 (5 bases). Trimming pared 3 bases from V and 2 bases from J, leaving 19 bases between. This CDR3 is 17 amino acids long. CDR1 is MNHEY, CDR2 SVGEGT, per germline. CDR3 region: CASSYESGAGYNTEAFF. The CDR3 region has the DNA TGTGCCAGCAGTTATGAATCTGGAGCAGGGTACAACACTGAAGCTTTCTTT.

The chain is built from TRBV5-1 and TRBJ1-2; D is unresolved. V was clipped by 0 bases and J by 1 base, with 4 bases between them. The length of the CDR3 is 13 residues. Germline-derived CDR1 and CDR2 are SGHRS and YFSETQ. Written as DNA, the CDR3 is TGCGCCAGCAGCTTGGGACATAACTATGGCTACACCTTC. Its protein product is CASSLGHNYGYTF.

CDR3 in DNA: TGTGCCAGCAGCAGTAGCGGGGGGTTGAGTTGCGAGCAGTACTTC. Translating gives CASSSSGGLSCEQYF. The chain employs TRBV21-1 and TRBJ2-7; the listed D gene, TRBD2, was not tested against the DNA. TRBV21-1 is a pseudogene. This CDR3 is 15 amino acids long.

This chain links TRBV6-5 with TRBJ2-1, with a possible D match to TRBD1 (5 bases). V lost 7 bases and J lost 7, with 17 bases in between. The germline V gene has CDR1 MNHEY and CDR2 SVGAGI. The CDR3 is 14 amino acids. The CDR3 sequence: CASTPPQGRNEQFF. The CDR3 nucleotides read TGTGCCAGCACCCCCCCGCAGGGCCGTAATGAGCAGTTCTTC.

The chain has TRBV2 and TRBJ2-7, with 8 nucleotides matching TRBD2. Germline V gives CDR1 SNHLY, CDR2 FYNNEI. Losses at the gene ends were 5 bases for V and 0 bases for J; bases not matched to a gene: 6. The length of the CDR3 is 15 residues. CDR3 sequence: CASSKLAAFSYEQYF. DNA of the CDR3: TGTGCCAGCAGTAAACTAGCGGCTTTCTCCTACGAGCAGTACTTC.

The chain uses TRBV6-6 and TRBJ2-7; D is perhaps TRBD1 (7 bases). The CDR3 is 15 amino acids. Per the germline V gene, CDR1 is MNHNY and CDR2 is SVGAGI (reference sequence). V lost 0 bases and J 5 bases, leaving 14 bases between the germline ends. CDR3 sequence: CASSYSGQGGNEQYF. Here the CDR3 DNA reads TGTGCCAGCAGTTACTCGGGGCAGGGGGGAAACGAGCAGTACTTC.

The chain is built from TRBV5-1 and TRBJ1-1; unclear D gene. This CDR3 is built from 15 residues. Per germline, CDR1 SGHRS and CDR2 YFSETQ. Trimming cost V 4 bases and J 0 bases, with 13 bases left between them. The CDR3, as DNA: TGCGCCAGCAGCGCCCGGGAGTCAATGAACACTGAAGCTTTCTTT. It is translated as CASSARESMNTEAFF.

The chain recombines TRBV3-1 (or the pseudogene TRBV3-2) with TRBJ1-1; D might be TRBD1 (5 bases). Germline CDR1 reads LGHDT; CDR2 reads YNNKEL (reference sequence). V dropped 2 bases and J dropped 3 bases, with 13 bases sitting between them. This CDR3 has 15 residues. The CDR3 DNA follows: TGTGCCAGCAGCCAACTCGGGGGATGGGACACTGAAGCTTTCTTT. This gives the protein CASSQLGGWDTEAFF.

This chain connects TRBV5-1 to TRBJ2-1, with a weak D call TRBD2 (6 bases). From germline, CDR1 is SGHRS and CDR2 YFSETQ. This CDR3 comprises 15 residues. Trimming left V 0 bases short and J 3 bases short, with 10 bases between. CDR3 amino acids: CASSLGGSGYNEQFF. DNA of the CDR3: TGCGCCAGCAGCTTGGGGGGTAGCGGCTACAATGAGCAGTTCTTC. Filled out from reference TRBV5-1 and TRBJ2-1, the complete variable domain reads KAGVTQTPRYLIKTRGQQVTLSCSPISGHRSVSWYQQTPGQGLQFLFEYFSETQRNKGNFPGRFSGRQFSNSRSEMNVSTLELGDSALYLCASSLGGSGYNEQFFGPGTRLTVL.

This clone was recorded only once. This sequence joins TRBV30 and TRBJ1-5; 8 nucleotides agree with TRBD1. CDR1 is GTSNPN, CDR2 SVGIG, per germline (reference sequence). The CDR3 sequence is 18 residues long. V lost 0 bases to trimming and J lost 5 bases; unmatched junction nucleotides: 15. CDR3 bases: TGTGCCTGGAGTGTTGTTAGGGGTAACAGGGGGACAGATCAGCCCCAGCATTTT. Encoded protein: CAWSVVRGNRGTDQPQHF. Full variable domain (remainder filled in from reference TRBV30 and TRBJ1-5): SQTIHQWPATLVQPVGSPLSLECTVEGTSNPNLYWYRQAAGRGLQLLFYSVGIGQISSEVPQNLSASRPQDRQFILSSKKLLLSDSGFYLCAWSVVRGNRGTDQPQHFGDGTRLSIL.

The gene calls are TRBV6-5 and TRBJ1-4, with 8 bases that match TRBD1. This CDR3 has 15 amino acids. Unmatched junction bases numbered 6, after V lost 6 bases and J lost 3 bases. Germline CDR1 reads MNHEY; CDR2 reads SVGAGI. In nucleotides, the CDR3 is TGTGCCAGCAGGGACAGGGAGTTGGCTAATGAAAAACTGTTTTTT. Translation: CASRDRELANEKLFF.

This clone was picked up one time. V usage is TRBV5-6 and J usage is TRBJ1-2; no definite D call. The CDR3 extends over 13 amino acids. Germline CDR1 reads SGHDT; CDR2 reads YYEEEE. V dropped 0 bases and J dropped 4 bases, with 7 bases sitting between them. The CDR3 protein is CASSLGHPYGYTF. The CDR3 DNA reads TGTGCCAGCAGCTTGGGACACCCCTATGGCTACACCTTC.

This chain connects TRBV6-5 to TRBJ1-1; tentative D call: TRBD1 (5 bases). The CDR3 spans 12 residues. Per the germline V gene, CDR1 is MNHEY and CDR2 is SVGAGI. The V end was cut by 7 bases, the J end by 6 bases, with 12 bases between. The CDR3 protein is CASTRDQSEAFF. The CDR3 DNA reads as TGTGCCAGCACCAGGGATCAATCTGAAGCTTTCTTT.

V gene TRBV5-1 combines with J gene TRBJ1-3, with unresolved D. CDR1 is SGHRS, CDR2 YFSETQ, per germline. The CDR3 runs to 15 residues. V lost 0 bases and J 0 bases, leaving 7 bases between the germline ends. Here the CDR3 reads CASSLVAGSGNTIYF. As DNA, the CDR3 is TGCGCCAGCAGCTTGGTAGCCGGCTCTGGAAACACCATATATTTT.

The chain employs TRBV28 and TRBJ1-6; TRBD1 aligns across 7 bases. V shed 5 bases, J shed 9 bases, and the junction held 10 bases outside the gene matches. The CDR3 runs 15 residues. Germline-derived CDR1 and CDR2 are MDHEN and SYDVKM. The CDR3 reads CASSPATGRISPLHF. As DNA, the CDR3 is TGTGCCAGCAGTCCGGCGACAGGGAGAATTTCACCCCTCCACTTT.

This chain uses TRBV30 with TRBJ1-2; no clear D. The germline V gene encodes CDR1 GTSNPN and CDR2 SVGIG (reference sequence). Trimming took 1 base from V and 0 from J, leaving 9 bases between them. The CDR3 runs 14 residues. The chain's CDR3 is CAWSAAGTNYGYTF. CDR3 bases: TGTGCCTGGAGTGCGGCAGGAACTAACTATGGCTACACCTTC.

The V call is TRBV19, the J call TRBJ1-5; TRBD1 matches at 7 bases. Trimming took 6 bases from V and 4 from J; bases not matched to a gene: 6. The CDR3 totals 14 residues. CDR1 is LNHDA and CDR2 is SQIVND in the germline V gene (reference sequence). As DNA, the CDR3 is TGTGCCAGTAGCCTCGAACAGGGGAATCAGCCCCAGCATTTT. Translated, it gives CASSLEQGNQPQHF. Looking up the rest from reference TRBV19 and TRBJ1-5 gives the full variable domain: DGGITQSPKYLFRKEGQNVTLSCEQNLNHDAMYWYRQDPGQGLRLIYYSQIVNDFQKGDIAEGYSVSREKKESFPLTVTSAQKNPTAFYLCASSLEQGNQPQHFGDGTRLSIL.

This clone turned up a few times. V and J are TRBV11-2 and TRBJ2-1, with D uncertain. Trimming removed 1 base at V and 7 bases at J, with 5 bases between. CDR1 SGHAT and CDR2 FQNNGV come from the germline V gene. The CDR3 consists of 12 residues. In DNA form, the CDR3 reads TGTGCCAGCAGCTTAGCGCGGAATGAGCAGTTCTTC. Translated: CASSLARNEQFF.

This chain links TRBV6-2 or TRBV6-3 with TRBJ2-7, with 10 bases that match TRBD2. The CDR3 has 14 amino acids. After removal of 6 bases from V and 6 bases from J, the junction contained 8 bases not matched to a gene. CDR1 is MNHEY, CDR2 SVGEGT, per germline. CDR3 in DNA: TGTGCCAGCAGCAAGAGCGGGGGGGGATTCGAGCAGTACTTC. Translating it yields CASSKSGGGFEQYF.

For the CDR3, the DNA is TGTGCCAGCAGCTATAGACAGGGCACTGAAGCTTTCTTT. Translation gives CASSYRQGTEAFF. J is TRBJ1-1 and V is TRBV11-3; 7 nucleotides agree with TRBD1. The CDR3 consists of 13 residues. Germline V lookup: CDR1 SGHNT, CDR2 YENEEA. Trimming at V came to 4 bases and at J to 4 bases, leaving 3 bases not matched to a gene.

This chain uses TRBV29-1 with TRBJ1-1; maybe TRBD1 (5 bases). Looked up from germline, CDR1 is SQVTM and CDR2 is ANQGSEA. The V and J ends lost 8 bases and 1 base respectively, with 11 bases between them. This CDR3 contains 12 residues. The CDR3, as DNA: TGCAGCTCTCACAGGACGAACACTGAAGCTTTCTTT. This gives the protein CSSHRTNTEAFF.

This sequence joins TRBV7-2 and TRBJ2-1, with 10 bases aligning to TRBD2. The CDR3 runs to 19 residues. V trimming: 5 bases; J trimming: 8 bases; junction bases outside the gene matches: 21. Germline V gene data show CDR1 as SGHTA and CDR2 as FQGNSA. CDR3 coding DNA: TGTGCCAGCAGCCCCGACCGTGGGCTAGCGGGGGAGGGTTTGGATGAGCAGTTCTTC. This encodes CASSPDRGLAGEGLDEQFF.

This clone was counted once. The J gene is TRBJ1-2, the V gene TRBV6-5; tentative D call: TRBD1 (6 bases). The V end lost 7 bases, the J end lost 4 bases, and 19 bases lay between the germline ends. CDR1 and CDR2 (germline): MNHEY, SVGAGI. The CDR3 loop spans 15 amino acids. In nucleotides, the CDR3 is TGTGCCAGCACCTTAGGTGGGGGCAGTGGCTATGGCTACACCTTC. Translation: CASTLGGGSGYGYTF.

As for this clone: Mismatch with germline at one junction end may stem from a read error. The rearrangement links TRBV16 to TRBJ2-5, with 8 nucleotides matching TRBD1. Germline lookup yields CDR1 KGHSY and CDR2 FQNENV. The CDR3 consists of 15 residues. The CDR3 DNA reads as TGTGCCAGCAGCCCCGGACAGGGTACCAAAGAAACCCAGTACTTC. Protein: CASSPGQGTKETQYF.

The genes are TRBV5-1 and TRBJ2-2; no reliable D call. Trimming took off 4 bases at V and 4 bases at J, with 8 bases between the two ends. The V gene's germline CDR1 is SGHRS and CDR2 YFSETQ. This CDR3 is built from 13 residues. Written as DNA, the CDR3 is TGCGCCAGCAGCCCCTCCCCCACCGGGGAGCTGTTTTTT. Translating gives CASSPSPTGELFF. Full variable domain (remainder filled in from reference TRBV5-1 and TRBJ2-2): KAGVTQTPRYLIKTRGQQVTLSCSPISGHRSVSWYQQTPGQGLQFLFEYFSETQRNKGNFPGRFSGRQFSNSRSEMNVSTLELGDSALYLCASSPSPTGELFFGEGSRLTVL.

Here the CDR3 DNA reads TGCGCCAGCAGCACCGACGAGGTTGACTATGGCTACACCTTC. It is translated as CASSTDEVDYGYTF. The rearrangement joins TRBV5-1 to TRBJ1-2; no firm D call. V was cut by 4 bases and J by 3 bases, with 13 bases left in between. This CDR3 is built from 14 residues. Germline assignment: CDR1 SGHRS and CDR2 YFSETQ.

The chain carries TRBV10-3 and TRBJ1-3; tentative D call: TRBD1 (5 bases). The V gene's germline CDR1 is ENHRY and CDR2 SYGVKD. The CDR3 is 15 residues long. The V end lost 6 bases, the J end lost 3 bases, and 15 bases lay between the germline ends. The CDR3 sequence: CAISRQLADGNTIYF. DNA of the CDR3: TGTGCCATCAGCCGACAGCTGGCAGATGGAAACACCATATATTTT.

The chain carries TRBV6-4 and TRBJ2-3; weak D call: TRBD2 (6 bases). The CDR3 loop spans 14 amino acids. Germline assignment: CDR1 MRHNA and CDR2 SNTAGT. V lost 5 bases to trimming and J lost 2 bases, with 11 bases between them. This CDR3 reads CASSLGGDTDTQYF. CDR3 bases: TGTGCCAGCAGTTTGGGCGGGGACACAGATACGCAGTATTTT.

The genes are TRBV5-8 and TRBJ1-1, with TRBD1 matching over 7 bases. CDR3 length: 16 amino acids. Germline V gives CDR1 SGHTS, CDR2 YDEGEE. The J segment lost 0 bases and the V segment lost 6 bases, leaving 11 bases of the junction unmatched. CDR3 protein: CASIEGTGAMNTEAFF. CDR3 nucleotides: TGTGCCAGCATCGAAGGAACAGGGGCCATGAACACTGAAGCTTTCTTT.